These 3 T cell receptor beta chains were sequenced from one sample in a study of CD8+ T cells in alopecia areata. cDNA serving as the sequencing template came from extracted, reverse transcribed RNA. The repertoire was sequenced with immunoSEQ multiplex PCR; TCRdb's copy has only in-frame clones and lacks some. The sample includes approximately 170,000 clones, 60% of them seen just once. The treatment: oral pan-JAK inhibitor, 5-10 mg twice daily. The specimen comprised CD4+ T cells sorted from blood, sampled at week 4, from a patient treated with tofacitinib. The receptors derive from a human donor with alopecia areata.

This rearrangement joins TRBV29-1 to TRBJ2-1; unclear D gene. This CDR3 has 16 amino acids. The V gene lost 1 base and the J gene lost 0 bases, with 13 bases spanning the gap. In germline, CDR1 is SQVTM, CDR2 ANQGSEA. The CDR3 spells CSVEGGRLTSYNEQFF. The CDR3 DNA reads as TGCAGCGTTGAAGGTGGGCGTCTTACCTCCTACAATGAGCAGTTCTTC.

The J gene is TRBJ2-7, the V gene TRBV6-6; D might be TRBD2 (6 bases). Germline CDR1 MNHNY, CDR2 SVGAGI (reference sequence). V was trimmed by 3 bases and J by 6 bases, leaving 12 bases between them. The CDR3 has 13 amino acids. CDR3 in DNA: TGTGCCAGCAGTTATACGGGAGTGGGCGAGCAGTACTTC. It translates to CASSYTGVGEQYF.

The chain links TRBV7-2 to TRBJ2-7, with TRBD2 identical over 13 bases. There are 17 residues in the CDR3. The V gene's germline CDR1 is SGHTA and CDR2 FQGNSA. J gave up 1 base and V 7 bases, and 10 bases lay outside the gene matches. The CDR3 DNA is TGTGCCAGCAACAGAGGACTAGCGGGAGTATGGTCCTACGAGCAGTACTTC. This sequence encodes CASNRGLAGVWSYEQYF.